The 10 T cell receptor beta chains below were found in one sample sequenced in a study of blood T cell repertoires in COVID-19. TCRdb's table, derived via immunoSEQ multiplex PCR, lists solely in-frame clones and lacks some. The sample has over 100,000 clones; over 65% are singletons. Material for sequencing was peripheral blood. These TCRs come from a human donor in a cohort sampled during active COVID-19.

V and J are TRBV7-9 and TRBJ2-2; 9 bases are a match to TRBD1. V shed 2 bases, J shed 1 base, and the junction held 2 bases outside the gene matches. Germline V gives CDR1 SEHNR, CDR2 FQNEAQ (reference sequence). The CDR3 is made up of 16 amino acids. CDR3 sequence (DNA): TGTGCCAGCAGCTTAAACAGGGGGCAGAACACCGGGGAGCTGTTTTTT. This codes for CASSLNRGQNTGELFF. Based on the CDR3 plus reference TRBV7-9 and TRBJ2-2, the full variable domain is DTGVSQNPRHKITKRGQNVTFRCDPISEHNRLYWYRQTLGQGPEFLTYFQNEAQLEKSRLLSDRFSAERPKGSFSTLEIQRTEQGDSAMYLCASSLNRGQNTGELFFGEGSRLTVL.

The chain has TRBV18 and TRBJ1-2, with D unresolved. V lost 0 bases and J 2 bases, leaving 7 bases between the germline ends. This CDR3 is built from 14 residues. Germline V gene sequence: CDR1 KGHSH, CDR2 LQKENI. The CDR3 sequence: CASSPPNSNYGYTF. The CDR3 region has the DNA TGTGCCAGCTCACCACCGAACAGCAACTATGGCTACACCTTC.

The chain uses TRBV19 and TRBJ1-3; TRBD1 matches 8 bases. This CDR3 has 14 amino acids. CDR1 and CDR2 (germline): LNHDA, SQIVND (reference sequence). V shed 10 bases and J 7 bases; nucleotides not matched to a gene: 12. CDR3 nucleotides: TGTGCCACCGACACCCGGGACAGGAGGAACACCATATATTTT. Encoded protein: CATDTRDRRNTIYF.

J is TRBJ2-7 and V is TRBV6-1; 7 nucleotides align to TRBD2. CDR1 MNHNS and CDR2 SASEGT come from the germline V gene. This CDR3 is 18 amino acids long. After removal of 3 bases from V and 2 bases from J, the junction contained 16 bases not matched to a gene. DNA for the CDR3: TGTGCCAGCAGTGACCTTCCCCTCTCTCTAGCGGAAACCTACGAGCAGTACTTC. Translated, it gives CASSDLPLSLAETYEQYF.

Turning to this clone: An end of the junction does not agree with germline; a read error may underlie this. J is TRBJ2-5 and V is TRBV7-2; TRBD2 matches 9 bases. Germline CDR1 and CDR2: SGHTA and FQGNSA. The CDR3 is 14 residues long. CDR3 DNA sequence: TGTGCCAGCAGCATAGCGGGGGCCGGGGAGACCCAGTACTTC. This gives the protein CASSIAGAGETQYF. The full variable domain, with the rest looked up from reference TRBV7-2 and TRBJ2-5, is GAGVSQSPSNKVTEKGKDVELRCDPISGHTALYWYRQSLGQGLEFLIYFQGNSAPDKSGLPSDRFSAERTGGSVSTLTIQRTQQEDSAVYLCASSIAGAGETQYFGPGTRLLVL.

This sequence joins TRBV7-2 and TRBJ2-5, with 10 bases matching TRBD2. This CDR3 is 16 amino acids long. The germline gives CDR1 SGHTA, CDR2 FQGNSA. The V and J ends lost 4 bases and 1 base, in that order; junction bases with no gene match: 6. CDR3 in amino acids: CASSSSSGGPQETQYF. CDR3 nucleotides: TGTGCCAGCAGCTCCTCTAGCGGGGGCCCCCAAGAGACCCAGTACTTC.

The rearrangement links TRBV24-1 to TRBJ2-3; TRBD1 matches 10 bases. The length of the CDR3 is 18 residues. Germline V gives CDR1 KGHDR, CDR2 SFDVKD. Trimming at V came to 0 bases and at J to 0 bases, leaving 5 bases not matched to a gene. This CDR3 is CATSDLGTGETSTDTQYF. CDR3 in DNA: TGTGCCACCAGTGATTTGGGGACAGGGGAGACTAGCACAGATACGCAGTATTTT.

The CDR3 nucleotides are TGCGCCAGCAGCCTCCAAGCTCCTGGAAACACCATATATTTT. It codes for CASSLQAPGNTIYF. The rearrangement links TRBV4-3 to TRBJ1-3; the D is unclear. The CDR3 extends over 14 amino acids. Trimming shortened V by 4 bases and J by 2 bases, and 9 bases separated the two germline ends. CDR1 LGHNA and CDR2 YSLEER come from the germline V gene.

This rearrangement joins TRBV5-5 to TRBJ2-5, with 11 bases identical to TRBD2. Germline CDR1 SGHKS, CDR2 YYEKEE (reference sequence). V lost 7 bases and J lost 8; bases outside the gene matches: 7. The CDR3 consists of 13 residues. The CDR3 coding sequence is TGTGCCAGCTCTCAGACTAGCGGGGTTACCCAGTACTTC. This gives the protein CASSQTSGVTQYF.

The chain employs TRBV21-1 and TRBJ2-2; the table's D call of TRBD2 was not tested on the DNA. TRBV21-1 is a pseudogene locus. CDR3 length equals 17 residues. The CDR3 region has the DNA TGTGCCAGCAGCAAAGGGGTCTTCGGGGTAAACACCGGGGAGCTGTTTTTT. Encoded protein: CASSKGVFGVNTGELFF.